The 23 T cell receptor beta chains below come from one sample, sequenced in a study of CD8 T cells in ankylosing spondylitis. Each CDR3 protein is one row after TCRdb ran MiXCR on the 5' RACE reads. Of 250,000 or so distinct CDR3 sequences listed, roughly 25% are singletons. The sample taken for sequencing was blood, either unsorted or a sorted T cell fraction (not recorded which). These receptors all stem from a male donor with ankylosing spondylitis or in good health (not recorded which).

Here the CDR3 DNA reads TGTGCCAGCAGAAAGACAGAGCAGTCCTACGAGCAGTACTTC. As protein: CASRKTEQSYEQYF. This chain uses TRBV2 with TRBJ2-7, with D tentatively TRBD1 (5 bases). CDR3 length: 14 residues. The V end lost 6 bases, the J end lost 1 base, and 13 bases lay between the germline ends. Per germline, CDR1 SNHLY and CDR2 FYNNEI.

The J gene is TRBJ1-2, the V gene TRBV20-1, with 8 nucleotides matching TRBD1. V dropped 5 bases and J dropped 0; count of bases not matched to a gene: 11. Germline values: CDR1 DFQATT, CDR2 SNEGSKA (reference sequence). The CDR3 contains 16 residues. Here the CDR3 reads CSAEGDRRQANYGYTF. The DNA of the CDR3 is TGCAGTGCTGAGGGGGACAGGCGACAAGCTAACTATGGCTACACCTTC.

This clonotype was found many times. This chain connects TRBV20-1 to TRBJ2-3; D ambiguous. Germline assignment: CDR1 DFQATT and CDR2 SNEGSKA (reference sequence). The CDR3 sequence is 12 residues long. Trimming left V 5 bases short and J 12 bases short, with 18 bases between. Here the CDR3 reads CSARRPTGEQYF. The CDR3 DNA reads TGCAGTGCTCGTAGACCAACTGGGGAACAGTATTTT.

The rearrangement uses TRBV6-1 and TRBJ2-5; 9 bases agree with TRBD1. The CDR3 contains 14 residues. Germline V CDR1 and CDR2: MNHNS, SASEGT. V dropped 3 bases and J dropped 10; count of bases not matched to a gene: 9. Written as DNA, the CDR3 is TGTGCCAGCAGTGACCCGGGACAGGGTCCTGGCCAGTACTTC. Protein product: CASSDPGQGPGQYF.

In its sample, this clonotype was seen a few times. V and J are TRBV7-8 and TRBJ2-5; perhaps TRBD1 as D (6 bases). Germline V gene sequence: CDR1 SGHVS, CDR2 FQNEAQ. Trimming pared 3 bases from V and 3 bases from J, leaving 8 bases between. This CDR3 region has 13 residues. The CDR3 DNA follows: TGTGCCAGCAGCTTCCAGGGGAAAGAGACCCAGTACTTC. Translation: CASSFQGKETQYF.

The chain has TRBV6-4 and TRBJ2-3, with 7 bases that match TRBD2. Germline V lookup: CDR1 MRHNA, CDR2 SNTAGT. The CDR3 has 15 amino acids. Germline trimming cut 2 bases from V and 1 base from J; bases unmatched to any gene: 3. The CDR3 region is CASSDEGRGTDTQYF. CDR3 sequence (DNA): TGTGCCAGCAGTGACGAGGGGAGGGGCACAGATACGCAGTATTTT.

This clonotype was recorded at least ten times. The chain is built from TRBV20-1 and TRBJ1-3, with D unclear. The V and J ends lost 2 bases and 1 base respectively, with 6 bases between them. The CDR3 is made up of 13 amino acids. CDR1 is DFQATT, CDR2 SNEGSKA, per germline (reference sequence). CDR3 sequence (DNA): TGCAGTGCTAGACGGTTGTCTGGAAACACCATATATTTT. Encoded protein: CSARRLSGNTIYF.

This clonotype occurred many times. J is TRBJ1-2 and V is TRBV12-3 or TRBV12-4; the D gene is possibly TRBD1 (5 bases). With 6 bases removed from V and 0 bases from J, the gap between germline ends came to 20 bases. The CDR3 length is 17 residues. CDR3 in amino acids: CASRRRDPNLANYGYTF. The DNA of the CDR3 is TGTGCCAGCAGGAGGCGGGACCCCAACCTAGCTAACTATGGCTACACCTTC.

This clonotype was observed a handful of times. The chain joins TRBV7-8 to TRBJ2-2; D gene ambiguous. The CDR3 covers 12 residues. Per the germline V gene, CDR1 is SGHVS and CDR2 is FQNEAQ. V was trimmed by 3 bases and J by 7 bases, leaving 6 bases between them. This CDR3 reads CASSFTIGELFF. As DNA, the CDR3 is TGTGCCAGCAGCTTTACCATCGGGGAGCTGTTTTTT. The full variable domain, completed using reference TRBV7-8 and TRBJ2-2, is GAGVSQSPRYKVAKRGQDVALRCDPISGHVSLFWYQQALGQGPEFLTYFQNEAQLDKSGLPSDRFFAERPEGSVSTLKIQRTQQEDSAVYLCASSFTIGELFFGEGSRLTVL.

There are a few counts of this clonotype. This CDR3 reads CSARPPGKSPDTQYF. In DNA, the CDR3 is TGCAGTGCTAGACCCCCAGGGAAGAGCCCAGATACGCAGTATTTT. The V and J genes are TRBV20-1 and TRBJ2-3, with D perhaps TRBD1 (5 bases). The germline V and J ends were trimmed by 2 bases and 4 bases, with 16 bases remaining between them. Germline values: CDR1 DFQATT, CDR2 SNEGSKA (reference sequence). CDR3 length: 15 residues.

This clonotype occurred a few times. The V gene is TRBV25-1, the J gene TRBJ2-3; D gene uncertain. Germline loops: CDR1 MGHDK, CDR2 SYGVNS. The CDR3 sequence is 14 residues long. The germline V and J ends were trimmed by 6 bases and 6 bases, with 16 bases remaining between them. The CDR3 spells CASSPFRAADTQYF. For the CDR3, the DNA is TGTGCCAGCAGCCCATTCCGGGCGGCGGATACGCAGTATTTT.

This chain connects TRBV12-3 or TRBV12-4 to TRBJ2-5; D remains ambiguous. V was pared by 6 bases and J by 3 bases, with 20 bases between. The CDR3 totals 16 residues. DNA of the CDR3: TGTGCCAGCAGAGCCTCGTGGCCCACCTCGGAAGAGACCCAGTACTTC. Amino acids: CASRASWPTSEETQYF.

This clonotype was recorded at least ten times. J is TRBJ2-7 and V is TRBV20-1, with 7 bases that match TRBD1. The junction had 5 bases not matched to a gene; V was cut back by 6 bases and J by 3 bases. The CDR3 is 12 residues long. The germline V gene encodes CDR1 DFQATT and CDR2 SNEGSKA (reference sequence). CDR3 in DNA: TGCAGTGCAAACGACAGGGTCTACGAGCAGTACTTC. It yields the protein CSANDRVYEQYF.

In this sample, this clonotype turned up many times. The V gene is TRBV20-1, the J gene TRBJ2-2, with a weak D call TRBD1 (6 bases). V was clipped by 5 bases and J by 9 bases, with 19 bases between them. The CDR3 has 14 amino acids. The V gene's germline CDR1 is DFQATT and CDR2 SNEGSKA (reference sequence). This CDR3 is CSARYISGVRELFF. The CDR3 coding sequence is TGCAGTGCTCGCTACATATCAGGGGTCCGGGAGCTGTTTTTT.

The chain employs TRBV12-3 or TRBV12-4 and TRBJ2-1; TRBD1 matches at 8 bases. The CDR3 has 14 amino acids. V shed 5 bases, J shed 7 bases, and the junction held 7 bases outside the gene matches. DNA for the CDR3: TGTGCCAGCAGTCCCACAGGGGGTCGGAATGAGCAGTTCTTC. Its protein is CASSPTGGRNEQFF.

This clonotype is deemed medium-sized. This chain connects TRBV20-1 to TRBJ2-5, with TRBD1 matching 9 bases. J was trimmed by 3 bases and V by 6 bases; bases with no gene match: 2. The CDR3 runs to 12 residues. Germline V gene data show CDR1 as DFQATT and CDR2 as SNEGSKA (reference sequence). The CDR3 nucleotides read TGCAGTGCCGGGACAGGGAAAGAGACCCAGTACTTC. As protein: CSAGTGKETQYF.

This clonotype was counted ten times or more. This chain uses TRBV18 with TRBJ2-7; a possible D gene is TRBD1 (6 bases). The germline V gene has CDR1 KGHSH and CDR2 LQKENI. The CDR3 contains 15 residues. Deletions cut 0 bases from V and 6 bases from J, with 15 bases between. Here the CDR3 reads CASSPPFQGIVEQYF. The CDR3 region has the DNA TGTGCCAGCTCACCACCGTTTCAGGGGATCGTCGAGCAGTACTTC.

This clonotype was counted ten times or more. This chain joins TRBV20-1 and TRBJ2-3, with TRBD2 matching over 11 bases. V was pared by 0 bases and J by 7 bases, with 12 bases of the junction left unmatched. Germline CDR1 is DFQATT and CDR2 is SNEGSKA (reference sequence). CDR3 length equals 17 residues. CDR3 sequence: CSARDFSSGGSGHTQYF. The CDR3 nucleotides read TGCAGTGCTAGAGATTTCTCTAGCGGGGGGTCAGGGCATACGCAGTATTTT.

This clonotype has at least ten counts. The V and J genes are TRBV20-1 and TRBJ2-7, with D possibly matching TRBD1 (5 bases). Trimming cost V 1 base and J 3 bases, with 16 bases left between them. The length of the CDR3 is 15 residues. Germline assignment: CDR1 DFQATT and CDR2 SNEGSKA (reference sequence). The DNA for the CDR3 is TGCAGTGCTAGAGGCCCCACAGGCAGGTTCTACGAGCAGTACTTC. Translating gives CSARGPTGRFYEQYF.

The chain joins TRBV12-3 or TRBV12-4 to TRBJ1-5; no reliable D call. The CDR3 is 16 residues long. V lost 5 bases and J 2 bases, leaving 16 bases between the germline ends. This chain's CDR3 is CASSLTVGLGNQPQHF. CDR3 bases: TGTGCCAGCAGTCTTACGGTGGGTCTGGGCAATCAGCCCCAGCATTTT.

This clonotype was counted many times. The genes are TRBV20-1 and TRBJ2-5; TRBD2 might be the D (7 bases). CDR3 length: 14 residues. Germline V CDR1 and CDR2: DFQATT, SNEGSKA (reference sequence). CDR3 bases: TGCAGCGCGGGGGCGGGGGCCTTCCAAGAGACCCAGTACTTC. It encodes CSAGAGAFQETQYF.

This clonotype was seen at least ten times. V and J are TRBV11-1 and TRBJ2-5; 8 bases map to TRBD1. In germline, CDR1 is SGHAT, CDR2 FQDESV (reference sequence). This CDR3 has 16 residues. V lost 5 bases, J lost 4 bases, and 12 bases stayed unmatched. CDR3 amino acids: CASSPYQGAVGETQYF. The CDR3 nucleotides read TGTGCCAGCAGCCCTTATCAGGGGGCCGTTGGAGAGACCCAGTACTTC.

This clonotype has just a few counts. This chain connects TRBV20-1 to TRBJ2-6; 13 bases agree with TRBD2. The V and J ends lost 1 base and 3 bases, in that order; junction bases with no gene match: 6. CDR1 and CDR2 (germline): DFQATT, SNEGSKA (reference sequence). This CDR3 has 18 amino acids. The DNA of the CDR3 is TGCAGTGCTAGAGGACTAGCGGGGGGACCAGGTGGGGCCAACGTCCTGACTTTC. Translating gives CSARGLAGGPGGANVLTF.